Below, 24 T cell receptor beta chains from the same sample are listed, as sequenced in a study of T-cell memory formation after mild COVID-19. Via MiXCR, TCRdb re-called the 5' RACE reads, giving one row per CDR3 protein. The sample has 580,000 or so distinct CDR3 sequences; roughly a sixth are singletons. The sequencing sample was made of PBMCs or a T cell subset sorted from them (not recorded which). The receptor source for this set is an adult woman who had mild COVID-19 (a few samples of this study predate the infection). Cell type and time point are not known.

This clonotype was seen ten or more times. The CDR3 is CASSLAEGSSYNEQFF. In DNA, the CDR3 is TGTGCCAGCAGCTTAGCGGAGGGTAGCTCCTACAATGAGCAGTTCTTC. The V and J genes are TRBV7-6 and TRBJ2-1; a possible D gene is TRBD2 (6 bases). In germline, CDR1 is SGHVS, CDR2 FNYEAQ. This CDR3 has 16 amino acids. V was clipped by 0 bases and J by 0 bases, with 9 bases between them.

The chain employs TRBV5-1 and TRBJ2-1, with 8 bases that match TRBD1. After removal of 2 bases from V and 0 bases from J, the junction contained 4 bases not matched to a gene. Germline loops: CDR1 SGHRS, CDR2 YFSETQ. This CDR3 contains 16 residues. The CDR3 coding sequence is TGCGCCAGCAGCTTCTCAGGACAGGGCTCCTACAATGAGCAGTTCTTC. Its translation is CASSFSGQGSYNEQFF.

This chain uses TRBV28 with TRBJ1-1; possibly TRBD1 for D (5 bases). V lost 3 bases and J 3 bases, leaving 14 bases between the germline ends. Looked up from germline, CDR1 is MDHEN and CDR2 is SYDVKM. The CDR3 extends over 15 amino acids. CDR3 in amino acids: CASSFNPPRDTEAFF. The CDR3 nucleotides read TGTGCCAGCAGTTTTAATCCCCCCAGGGACACTGAAGCTTTCTTT. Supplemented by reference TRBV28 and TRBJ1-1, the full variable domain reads DVKVTQSSRYLVKRTGEKVFLECVQDMDHENMFWYRQDPGLGLRLIYFSYDVKMKEKGDIPEGYSVSREKKERFSLILESASTNQTSMYLCASSFNPPRDTEAFFGQGTRLTVV.

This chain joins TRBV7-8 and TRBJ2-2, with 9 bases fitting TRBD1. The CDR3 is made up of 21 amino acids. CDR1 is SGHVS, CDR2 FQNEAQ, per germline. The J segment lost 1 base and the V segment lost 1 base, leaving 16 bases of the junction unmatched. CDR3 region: CASSLGSGTGISVLNTGELFF. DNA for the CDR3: TGTGCCAGCAGCTTAGGTTCCGGGACAGGGATTTCGGTCCTGAACACCGGGGAGCTGTTTTTT.

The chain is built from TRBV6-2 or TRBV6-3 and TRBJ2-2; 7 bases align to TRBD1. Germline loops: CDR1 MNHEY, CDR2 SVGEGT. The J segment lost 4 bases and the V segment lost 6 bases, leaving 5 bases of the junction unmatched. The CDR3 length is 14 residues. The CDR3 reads CASRWDRPTGELFF. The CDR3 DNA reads TGTGCCAGCAGATGGGACAGACCCACCGGGGAGCTGTTTTTT.

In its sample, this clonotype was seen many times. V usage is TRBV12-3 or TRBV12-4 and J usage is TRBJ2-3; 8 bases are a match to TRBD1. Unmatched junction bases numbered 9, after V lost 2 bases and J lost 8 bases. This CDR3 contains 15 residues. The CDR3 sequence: CASSLSDRAPGTQYF. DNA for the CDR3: TGTGCCAGCAGTTTATCGGACAGGGCCCCCGGTACGCAGTATTTT.

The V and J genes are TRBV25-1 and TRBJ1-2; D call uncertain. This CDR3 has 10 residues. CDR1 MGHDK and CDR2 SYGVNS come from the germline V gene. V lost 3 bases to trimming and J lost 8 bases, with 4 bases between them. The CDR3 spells CASSDVGYTF. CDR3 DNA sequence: TGTGCCAGCAGTGATGTAGGCTACACCTTC.

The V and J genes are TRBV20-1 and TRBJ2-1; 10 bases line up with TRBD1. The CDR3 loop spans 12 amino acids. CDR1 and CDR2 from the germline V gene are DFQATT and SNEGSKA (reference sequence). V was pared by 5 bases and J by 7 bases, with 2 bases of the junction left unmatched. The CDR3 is CSAGDRGNEQFF. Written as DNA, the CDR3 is TGCAGTGCTGGGGACAGGGGAAATGAGCAGTTCTTC.

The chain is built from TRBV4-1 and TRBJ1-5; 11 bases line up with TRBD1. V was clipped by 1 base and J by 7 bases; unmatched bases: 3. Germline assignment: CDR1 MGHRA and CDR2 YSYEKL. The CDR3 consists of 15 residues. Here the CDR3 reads CASSQGTGGPQPQHF. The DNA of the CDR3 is TGCGCCAGCAGCCAAGGGACAGGGGGCCCCCAGCCCCAGCATTTT.

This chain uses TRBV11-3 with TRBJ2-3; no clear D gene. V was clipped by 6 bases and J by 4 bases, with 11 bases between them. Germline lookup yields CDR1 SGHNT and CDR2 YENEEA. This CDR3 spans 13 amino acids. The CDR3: CASSSGISDTQYF. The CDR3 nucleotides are TGTGCCAGCAGTTCGGGTATCTCAGATACGCAGTATTTT.

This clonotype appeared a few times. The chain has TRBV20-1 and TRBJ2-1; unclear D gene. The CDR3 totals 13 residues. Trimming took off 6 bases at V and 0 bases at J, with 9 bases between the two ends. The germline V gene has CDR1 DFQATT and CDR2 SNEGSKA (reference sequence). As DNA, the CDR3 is TGCAGTGCCCTGACACGCTCCTACAATGAGCAGTTCTTC. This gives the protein CSALTRSYNEQFF.

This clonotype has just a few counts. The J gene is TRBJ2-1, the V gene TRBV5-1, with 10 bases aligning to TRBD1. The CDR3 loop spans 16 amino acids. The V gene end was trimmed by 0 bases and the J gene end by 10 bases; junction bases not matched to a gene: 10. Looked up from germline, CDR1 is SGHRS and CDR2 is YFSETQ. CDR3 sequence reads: CASSLEGQGPLSEQFF. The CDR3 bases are TGCGCCAGCAGCTTGGAGGGACAGGGGCCGCTCTCGGAGCAGTTCTTC.

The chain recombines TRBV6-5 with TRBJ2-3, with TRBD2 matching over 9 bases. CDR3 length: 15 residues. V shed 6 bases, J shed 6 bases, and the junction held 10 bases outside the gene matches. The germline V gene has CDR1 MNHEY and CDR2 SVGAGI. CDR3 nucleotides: TGTGCCAGCAGGGCTACTAGCGGGCAGGCCGATACGCAGTATTTT. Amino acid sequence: CASRATSGQADTQYF.

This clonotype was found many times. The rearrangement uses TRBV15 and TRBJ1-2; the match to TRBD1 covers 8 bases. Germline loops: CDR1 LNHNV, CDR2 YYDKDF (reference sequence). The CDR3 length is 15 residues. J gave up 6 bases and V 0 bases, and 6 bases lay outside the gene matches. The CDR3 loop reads CATSREWTGRNGYTF. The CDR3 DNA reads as TGTGCCACCAGCAGAGAGTGGACAGGGCGGAATGGCTACACCTTC.

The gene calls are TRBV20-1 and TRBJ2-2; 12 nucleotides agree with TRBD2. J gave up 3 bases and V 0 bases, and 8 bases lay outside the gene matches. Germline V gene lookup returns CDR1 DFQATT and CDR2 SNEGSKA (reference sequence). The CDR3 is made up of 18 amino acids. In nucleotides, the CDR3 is TGCAGTGCTAGAGAATCTAGCGGGGGGGCCTGGGACACCGGGGAGCTGTTTTTT. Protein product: CSARESSGGAWDTGELFF.

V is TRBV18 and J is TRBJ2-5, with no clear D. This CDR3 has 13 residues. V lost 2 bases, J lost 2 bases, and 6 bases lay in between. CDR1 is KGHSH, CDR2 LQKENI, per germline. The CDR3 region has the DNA TGTGCCAGCTCACCAGGGTGGCAAGAGACCCAGTACTTC. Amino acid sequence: CASSPGWQETQYF. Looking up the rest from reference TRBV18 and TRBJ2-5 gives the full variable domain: NAGVMQNPRHLVRRRGQEARLRCSPMKGHSHVYWYRQLPEEGLKFMVYLQKENIIDESGMPKERFSAEFPKEGPSILRIQQVVRGDSAAYFCASSPGWQETQYFGPGTRLLVL.

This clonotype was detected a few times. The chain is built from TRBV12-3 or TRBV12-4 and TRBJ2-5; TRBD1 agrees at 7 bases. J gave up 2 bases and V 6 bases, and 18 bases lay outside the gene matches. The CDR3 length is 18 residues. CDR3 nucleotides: TGTGCCAGCAGGTCCGGGACAGCTACTATTCCTCCACAAGAGACCCAGTACTTC. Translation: CASRSGTATIPPQETQYF.

The CDR3 loop reads CASSLAWRDLGDGEAFF. In DNA form, the CDR3 reads TGTGCCAGCAGTCTGGCATGGAGAGACCTGGGGGATGGTGAAGCTTTCTTT. The chain combines TRBV12-3 or TRBV12-4 with TRBJ1-1, with D possibly being TRBD1 (5 bases). The CDR3 covers 17 residues. Trimming removed 5 bases from V and 7 bases from J, with 26 bases in between.

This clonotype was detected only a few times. The DNA of the CDR3 is TGTGCCAGCAGCCCGGGGCAGACTAGCAATCAGCCCCAGCATTTT. This sequence encodes CASSPGQTSNQPQHF. This sequence joins TRBV12-3 or TRBV12-4 and TRBJ1-5; D is possibly TRBD1 (5 bases). This CDR3 has 15 residues. V gave up 6 bases and J gave up 0 bases, with 12 bases separating them.

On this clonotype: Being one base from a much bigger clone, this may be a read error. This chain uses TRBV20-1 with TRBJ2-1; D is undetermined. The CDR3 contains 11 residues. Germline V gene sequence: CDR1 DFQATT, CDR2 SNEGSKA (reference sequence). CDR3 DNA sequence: TGCAGTGATAGAGCTGGTGGTGAGCAGTTCTTC. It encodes CSDRAGGEQFF.

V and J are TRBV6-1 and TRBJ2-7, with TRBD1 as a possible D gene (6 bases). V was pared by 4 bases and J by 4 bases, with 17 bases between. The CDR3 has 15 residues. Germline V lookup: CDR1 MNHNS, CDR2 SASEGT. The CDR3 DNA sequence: TGTGCCAGCAGTGGATACGTACAGGGCAAATACGAGCAGTACTTC. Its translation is CASSGYVQGKYEQYF.

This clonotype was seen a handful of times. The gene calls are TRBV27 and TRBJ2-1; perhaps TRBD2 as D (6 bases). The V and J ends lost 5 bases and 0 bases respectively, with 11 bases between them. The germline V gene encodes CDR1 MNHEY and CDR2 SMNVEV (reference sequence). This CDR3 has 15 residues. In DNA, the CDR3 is TGTGCCAGCAGTCGGGACTTTAGCTCCTACAATGAGCAGTTCTTC. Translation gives CASSRDFSSYNEQFF.

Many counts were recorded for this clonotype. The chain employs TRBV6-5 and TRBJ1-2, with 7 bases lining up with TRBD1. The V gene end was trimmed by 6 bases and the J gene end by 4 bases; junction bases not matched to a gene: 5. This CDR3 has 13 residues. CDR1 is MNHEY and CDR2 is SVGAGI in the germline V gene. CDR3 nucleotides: TGTGCCAGCAGACAAAGGGACAGCTATGGCTACACCTTC. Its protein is CASRQRDSYGYTF.

CDR3 sequence reads: CASSANPQGTDYGYTF. CDR3 DNA: TGCGCCAGCAGCGCAAACCCACAGGGGACGGACTATGGCTACACCTTC. This chain uses TRBV5-1 with TRBJ1-2; 7 nucleotides line up with TRBD1. The CDR3 runs 16 residues. V trimming: 4 bases; J trimming: 3 bases; junction bases outside the gene matches: 12. Germline V CDR1 and CDR2: SGHRS, YFSETQ.